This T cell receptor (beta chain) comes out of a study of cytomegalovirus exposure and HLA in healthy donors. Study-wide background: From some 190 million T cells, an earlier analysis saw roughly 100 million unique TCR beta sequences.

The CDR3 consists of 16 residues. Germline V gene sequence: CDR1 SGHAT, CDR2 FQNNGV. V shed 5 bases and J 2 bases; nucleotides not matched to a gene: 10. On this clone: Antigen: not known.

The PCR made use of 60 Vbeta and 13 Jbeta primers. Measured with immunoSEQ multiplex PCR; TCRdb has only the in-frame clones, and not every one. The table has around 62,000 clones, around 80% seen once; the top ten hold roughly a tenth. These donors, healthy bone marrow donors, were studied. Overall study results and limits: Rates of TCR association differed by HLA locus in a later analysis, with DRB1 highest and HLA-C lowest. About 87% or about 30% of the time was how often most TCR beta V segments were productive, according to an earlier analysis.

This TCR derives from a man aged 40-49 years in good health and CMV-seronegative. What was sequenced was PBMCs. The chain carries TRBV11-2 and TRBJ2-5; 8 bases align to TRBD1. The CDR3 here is CASSLRQGTFQETQYF. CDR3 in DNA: TGTGCCAGCAGCCTAAGACAGGGGACCTTTCAAGAGACCCAGTACTTC.